This T cell receptor beta chain emerged from a study of shared clonotypes between healthy human individuals. Worth noting for this clone: Its antigen is undetermined.

The repertoire was sequenced with immunoSEQ multiplex PCR; TCRdb's copy has only in-frame clones and lacks some. This sample yields around 2.1 million clones, of which more than 85% are seen a single time; 1.5% to 2% belongs to the top ten. Naive CD8 isolation took CD45RO-negative cells positively selected for CCR7 and excluded terminally differentiated effector memory CD45RA+ cells. There were only Caucasian adults among the donors, and all lived in Nashville, Tennessee. There are 13 residues in the CDR3. Trimming removed 2 bases from V and 2 bases from J, with 6 bases in between. From germline, CDR1 is GTSNPN and CDR2 SVGIG (reference sequence). Study outcomes and limitations: Deeper or shallower sequencing was expected to change how clonotypes are shared among donors.

The receptor comes from a man aged 18 to 29 in good health. Some clones in this sample may be carry-over from other donors' samples. The sample taken for sequencing was naive CD8+ T cells from PBMCs. The chain recombines TRBV30 with TRBJ1-4, with unresolved D. DNA for the CDR3: TGTGCCTGGAGTCAAGAGACTAATGAAAAACTGTTTTTT. Residues: CAWSQETNEKLFF.